Following are 4 T cell receptor beta chains from one sample sequenced in a study of blood T cell repertoires in COVID-19 (dated by TCRdb to about 2020). The protocol used for the library was the immunoSEQ multiplex PCR assay. As stored in TCRdb, this immuneACCESS dataset retains in-frame rearrangements with V and J assigned. A fraction of the clones does not appear; measured against another copy, unresolved V genes explain less than half of the discrepancy, and the remainder lacks a known reason. For this sample the table gives some 130,000 clones, of which under 95% were detected only once. The top ten clones comprise under 4.5% of the sample. Sequencing used peripheral blood. Receptors were obtained from a man aged 45 to 65 with active COVID-19.

The chain couples TRBV3-1 (or the pseudogene TRBV3-2) to TRBJ1-2; D ambiguous. There are 15 residues in the CDR3. Trimming removed 4 bases at V and 4 bases at J, with 16 bases between. Germline V gene lookup returns CDR1 LGHDT and CDR2 YNNKEL (reference sequence). In nucleotides, the CDR3 is TGTGCCAGCAGCCGAGCGAAGAGGGCAGTCTATGGCTACACCTTC. The encoded protein is CASSRAKRAVYGYTF.

The V call is TRBV5-1, the J call TRBJ2-7; 8 bases agree with TRBD1. This CDR3 comprises 15 residues. Germline V lookup: CDR1 SGHRS, CDR2 YFSETQ. V lost 7 bases and J lost 0; bases outside the gene matches: 9. Here the CDR3 reads CASGPQGQGSYEQYF. CDR3 nucleotides: TGCGCCAGCGGACCCCAAGGACAGGGCTCCTACGAGCAGTACTTC.

The chain is built from TRBV25-1 and TRBJ2-7; D possibly corresponds to TRBD1 (6 bases). CDR3 length: 13 amino acids. Trimming pared 2 bases from V and 3 bases from J, leaving 8 bases between. The germline gives CDR1 MGHDK, CDR2 SYGVNS. CDR3 sequence: CASSEGGHYEQYF. The CDR3 bases are TGTGCCAGCAGTGAAGGGGGCCACTACGAGCAGTACTTC.

The chain joins TRBV6-5 to TRBJ2-6; D not resolved. Germline assignment: CDR1 MNHEY and CDR2 SVGAGI. V was clipped by 6 bases and J by 0 bases, with 6 bases between them. The CDR3 runs 14 residues. CDR3 nucleotides: TGTGCCAGCAGGTTAGACTCTGGGGCCAACGTCCTGACTTTC. Translated, it gives CASRLDSGANVLTF.